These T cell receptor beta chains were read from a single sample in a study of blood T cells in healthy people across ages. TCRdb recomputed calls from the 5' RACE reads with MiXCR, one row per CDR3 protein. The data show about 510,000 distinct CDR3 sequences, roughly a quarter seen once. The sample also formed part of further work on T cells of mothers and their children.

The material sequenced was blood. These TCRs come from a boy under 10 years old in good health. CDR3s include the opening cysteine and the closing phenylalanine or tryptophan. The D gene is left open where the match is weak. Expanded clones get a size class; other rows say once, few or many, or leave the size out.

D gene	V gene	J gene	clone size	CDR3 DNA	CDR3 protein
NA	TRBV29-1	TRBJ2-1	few	TGCAGCGTTGCGGGCCAGGGTCGGCATGAGCAGTTCTTC	CSVAGQGRHEQFF
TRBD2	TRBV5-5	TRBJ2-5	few	TGTGCCAGCAGCTTTTCGGGGGGGCAAGAGACCCAGTACTTC	CASSFSGGQETQYF
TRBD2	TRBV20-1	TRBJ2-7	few	TGCAGTGCTAGAGTCGCTAGCGGTCCCTACGAGCAGTACTTC	CSARVASGPYEQYF
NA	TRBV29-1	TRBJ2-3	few	TGCAGCGTTGAGGGGGGATACGCAGATACGCAGTATTTT	CSVEGGYADTQYF
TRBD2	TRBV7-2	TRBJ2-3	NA	TGTGCCAGCAGCTTAGCCGGGCCTAGCGGGGGGGGCGTGAATACGCAGTATTTT	CASSLAGPSGGGVNTQYF
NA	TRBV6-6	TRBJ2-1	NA	TGTGCCAGCAGCCCCGGCAGGGTTAACAATGAGCAGTTCTTC	CASSPGRVNNEQFF
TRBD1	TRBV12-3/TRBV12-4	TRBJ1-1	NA	TGTGCCAGCAGATCGGACAGGGGGAACACTGAAGCTTTCTTT	CASRSDRGNTEAFF
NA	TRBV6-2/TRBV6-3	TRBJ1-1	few	TGTGCCAGCAAGACAGGTGAGGGCCAGGGGACCACTGAAGCTTTCTTT	CASKTGEGQGTTEAFF
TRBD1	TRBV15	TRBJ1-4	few	TGTGCCACCAGCAGAACCACCGGGACAGGGGGTGAAAAACTGTTTTTT	CATSRTTGTGGEKLFF
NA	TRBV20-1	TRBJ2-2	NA	TGCAGTGCTAGAGTAAGGAATTTTGGAACCGGGGAGCTGTTTTTT	CSARVRNFGTGELFF
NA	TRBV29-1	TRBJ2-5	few	TGCAGCGTGCCGGACAGCCCACAAGAGACCCAGTACTTC	CSVPDSPQETQYF
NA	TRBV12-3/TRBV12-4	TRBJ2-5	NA	TGTGCCAGCAGTTTATCGGGGGAAGATCGAGAGACCCAGTACTTC	CASSLSGEDRETQYF
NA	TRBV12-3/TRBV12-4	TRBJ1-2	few	TGTGCCAGCAGAGACGGTTCTAACTATGGCTACACCTTC	CASRDGSNYGYTF
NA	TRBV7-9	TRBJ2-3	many	TGTGCCAGCAGCTTAACAGCGTGGACTAGCACAGATACGCAGTATTTT	CASSLTAWTSTDTQYF
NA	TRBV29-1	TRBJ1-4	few	TGCAGCGGGCGGACTGGGGAAAAACTGTTTTTT	CSGRTGEKLFF
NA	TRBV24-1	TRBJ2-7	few	TGTGCCACCAGTGATAGTATACCTCCCTACGAGCAGTACTTC	CATSDSIPPYEQYF
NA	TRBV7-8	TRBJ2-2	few	TGTGCCAGCAGCTTTACAGGGTACACCGGGGAGCTGTTTTTT	CASSFTGYTGELFF
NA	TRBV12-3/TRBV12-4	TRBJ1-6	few	TGTGCCAGCAGCCGGACAGACAGTCCACCCCTCCACTTT	CASSRTDSPPLHF
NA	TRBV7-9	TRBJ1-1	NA	TGTGCCAGCAGCCTCGGCCCATTCACTGAAGCTTTCTTT	CASSLGPFTEAFF
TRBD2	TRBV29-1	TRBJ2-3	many	TGCAGCGTTGAGACTAGCGGGAGCGGGGCTGATACGCAGTATTTT	CSVETSGSGADTQYF
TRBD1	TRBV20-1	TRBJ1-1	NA	TGCAGTGCCCCCGGGGACAGGGGTAGAACTGAAGCTTTCTTT	CSAPGDRGRTEAFF
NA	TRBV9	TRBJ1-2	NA	TGTGCCAGCAGCGAGAGTGGGAAGAGCTATGGCTACACCTTC	CASSESGKSYGYTF
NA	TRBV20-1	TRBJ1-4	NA	TGCAGTGCTAGAGAGGGGGGCAAGGGTGTTGAAAAACTGTTTTTT	CSAREGGKGVEKLFF
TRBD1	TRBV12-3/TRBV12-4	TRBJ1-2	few	TGTGCCAGCGCGGACAGGGGGCTATATGGCTACACCTTC	CASADRGLYGYTF
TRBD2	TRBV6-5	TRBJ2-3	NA	TGTGCCAGCAGCGAACTAGCGACGGGCACAGATACGCAGTATTTT	CASSELATGTDTQYF
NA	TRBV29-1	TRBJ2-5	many	TGCAGCGTTGGGAGGGACTTCGAAGAGACCCAGTACTTC	CSVGRDFEETQYF
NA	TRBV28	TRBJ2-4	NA	TGTGCCAGCAGTTTTCCGGGGGCATCCAAAAACATTCAGTACTTC	CASSFPGASKNIQYF
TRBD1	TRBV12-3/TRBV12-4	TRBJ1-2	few	TGTGCCAGCTTCATTCTTGGACAGGGGTCGTACTATGGCTACACCTTC	CASFILGQGSYYGYTF
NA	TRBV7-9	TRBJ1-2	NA	TGTGCCAGCAGCCTCGGGGAACACACAGGGTCGGATGGCTACACCTTC	CASSLGEHTGSDGYTF
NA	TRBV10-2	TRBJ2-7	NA	TGCGCCAGCAAGGAGCCAAGCAGGGCCTACGAGCAGTACTTC	CASKEPSRAYEQYF
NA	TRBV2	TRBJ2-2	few	TGTGCCAGCAGTCCCGAAGGGAGGGAGCTGTTTTTT	CASSPEGRELFF